A single sample is the source of the 24 T cell receptor beta chains below, sequenced in a study of radiotherapy plus CTLA-4 blockade in lung cancer. Method: immunoSEQ multiplex PCR; TCRdb's copy keeps in-frame clones and lacks some. The sample has approximately 110,000 clones, roughly 80% seen once. The material was peripheral blood, obtained from a patient treated with radiotherapy plus ipilimumab. The receptors originated from a human donor with non-small cell lung cancer that progressed on radiotherapy plus ipilimumab. Some clones in this sample may be carry-over from other donors' samples.

CDR3 sequence: CASSSDRGNQPQHF. The CDR3 bases are TGTGCCAGCAGCTCAGACAGGGGGAACCAGCCCCAGCATTTT. The V call is TRBV7-9, the J call TRBJ1-5; 9 nucleotides align to TRBD1. The germline V gene encodes CDR1 SEHNR and CDR2 FQNEAQ (reference sequence). V was pared by 4 bases and J by 7 bases, with 5 bases of the junction left unmatched. The CDR3 is made up of 14 amino acids.

The chain is built from TRBV7-9 and TRBJ1-2, with a weak D call TRBD1 (6 bases). This CDR3 spans 13 amino acids. V lost 5 bases, J lost 4 bases, and 11 bases lay in between. The germline gives CDR1 SEHNR, CDR2 FQNEAQ (reference sequence). This chain's CDR3 is CASSQDSGYGYTF. CDR3 coding DNA: TGTGCCAGCAGCCAGGACAGCGGCTATGGCTACACCTTC.

The chain uses TRBV6-4 and TRBJ2-3, with 7 bases lining up with TRBD2. This CDR3 region has 15 residues. The germline CDR1 and CDR2 sequences are MRHNA and SNTAGT. V trimming: 3 bases; J trimming: 3 bases; junction bases outside the gene matches: 6. Here the CDR3 DNA reads TGTGCCAGCAGTGAGATCGGGGGGTCTACAGATACGCAGTATTTT. The encoded protein is CASSEIGGSTDTQYF.

The chain joins TRBV6-1 to TRBJ2-6; TRBD1 is a possible D gene (5 bases). The CDR3 length is 19 residues. Trimming shortened V by 2 bases and J by 0 bases, and 17 bases separated the two germline ends. The germline gives CDR1 MNHNS, CDR2 SASEGT. DNA of the CDR3: TGTGCCAGCAGTGAACAGGGCCCTCTTCGTCTCTCTGGGGCCAACGTCCTGACTTTC. It yields the protein CASSEQGPLRLSGANVLTF.

This clone occurred a few times. The chain uses TRBV7-3 and TRBJ2-5, with TRBD2 matching 7 bases. Unmatched junction bases numbered 12, after V lost 6 bases and J lost 5 bases. Germline V gene lookup returns CDR1 SGHTA and CDR2 FQGTGA. The CDR3 is 15 residues long. This CDR3 is CASSLGAGWQETQYF. In DNA, the CDR3 is TGTGCCAGCAGTTTAGGAGCGGGGTGGCAGGAGACCCAGTACTTC.

The chain is built from TRBV2 and TRBJ1-2; 7 bases match TRBD1. The CDR3 runs to 14 residues. The V gene's germline CDR1 is SNHLY and CDR2 FYNNEI. V was clipped by 4 bases and J by 5 bases; unmatched bases: 7. The CDR3 coding sequence is TGTGCCAGCAGTGTCTGGGACAGCTATTATGGCTACACCTTC. As protein: CASSVWDSYYGYTF.

The CDR3 DNA reads as TGTGCCAGTAGTCGGAGGAGGGACCGGGAGACCCAGTACTTC. It yields the protein CASSRRRDRETQYF. V and J are TRBV19 and TRBJ2-5; possibly TRBD2 for D (6 bases). Germline CDR1 LNHDA, CDR2 SQIVND (reference sequence). V was pared by 5 bases and J by 5 bases, with 15 bases between. The CDR3 totals 14 residues.

The chain recombines TRBV20-1 with TRBJ2-1, with D hard to call. Germline CDR1 DFQATT, CDR2 SNEGSKA (reference sequence). The V gene lost 4 bases and the J gene lost 4 bases, with 5 bases spanning the gap. The CDR3 covers 11 residues. The CDR3 protein is CSAKGYNEQFF. CDR3 bases: TGCAGTGCTAAGGGTTACAATGAGCAGTTCTTC.

This clone was counted between two and nine times. The chain is built from TRBV2 and TRBJ1-1; D is ambiguous. This CDR3 comprises 14 residues. The V end lost 6 bases, the J end lost 2 bases, and 13 bases lay between the germline ends. The germline gives CDR1 SNHLY, CDR2 FYNNEI. The CDR3 nucleotides are TGTGCCAGCAGCCCGCGGCAGGATAACACTGAAGCTTTCTTT. This gives the protein CASSPRQDNTEAFF. Combining the CDR3 with reference TRBV2 and TRBJ1-1 gives the whole variable domain EPEVTQTPSHQVTQMGQEVILRCVPISNHLYFYWYRQILGQKVEFLVSFYNNEISEKSEIFDDQFSVERPDGSNFTLKIRSTKLEDSAMYFCASSPRQDNTEAFFGQGTRLTVV.

V and J are TRBV5-1 and TRBJ2-1; maybe TRBD2 (7 bases). CDR1 and CDR2 (germline): SGHRS, YFSETQ. The CDR3 length is 15 residues. The V and J ends lost 0 bases and 7 bases respectively, with 14 bases between them. The DNA of the CDR3 is TGCGCCAGCAGCTTGGTGCAGGGAGGGGGAAATGAGCAGTTCTTC. Translated, it gives CASSLVQGGGNEQFF.

J is TRBJ2-3 and V is TRBV15; 8 bases agree with TRBD2. Trimming cost V 5 bases and J 6 bases; bases outside gene matches: 13. Germline assignment: CDR1 LNHNV and CDR2 YYDKDF (reference sequence). The CDR3 spans 16 residues. This CDR3 is CATSGGAGGGMDTQYF. The CDR3 DNA reads TGTGCCACCAGCGGGGGTGCGGGGGGCGGAATGGATACGCAGTATTTT. The full variable domain, completed using reference TRBV15 and TRBJ2-3, is DAMVIQNPRYQVTQFGKPVTLSCSQTLNHNVMYWYQQKSSQAPKLLFHYYDKDFNNEADTPDNFQSRRPNTSFCFLDIRSPGLGDTAMYLCATSGGAGGGMDTQYFGPGTRLTVL.

This clone came up a few times. CDR3 sequence reads: CASSVDPGVNSPLHF. Here the CDR3 DNA reads TGTGCCAGCAGCGTAGACCCAGGGGTCAATTCACCCCTCCACTTT. This chain links TRBV9 with TRBJ1-6, with D possibly TRBD1 on 6 matching bases. The V gene's germline CDR1 is SGDLS and CDR2 YYNGEE. The CDR3 consists of 15 residues. The V end lost 0 bases, the J end lost 7 bases, and 11 bases lay between the germline ends.

This chain uses TRBV4-3 with TRBJ2-7; no clear D. CDR3 length equals 16 residues. Deletions cut 4 bases from V and 3 bases from J, with 19 bases between. Germline V gives CDR1 LGHNA, CDR2 YSLEER. In DNA, the CDR3 is TGCGCCAGCAGCCCAGAAAAGGGAAGGCCTGACTACGAGCAGTACTTC. Its protein is CASSPEKGRPDYEQYF.

Points on this clone: This sample includes further DNA sequences coding for the same CDR3. The chain employs TRBV19 and TRBJ2-2; 8 bases fit TRBD1. Germline V gene lookup returns CDR1 LNHDA and CDR2 SQIVND (reference sequence). The CDR3 contains 13 residues. V trimming: 10 bases; J trimming: 5 bases; junction bases outside the gene matches: 6. The CDR3 bases are TGTGCCATCCAAAACAGGGGGACCGGGGAGCTGTTTTTT. Translating it yields CAIQNRGTGELFF.

This chain joins TRBV18 and TRBJ2-2; 7 bases fit TRBD2. Germline lookup yields CDR1 KGHSH and CDR2 LQKENI. This CDR3 is 15 amino acids long. The junction had 1 base not matched to a gene; V was cut back by 3 bases and J by 0 bases. In DNA, the CDR3 is TGTGCCAGCTCACCGCGGGGGACGAACACCGGGGAGCTGTTTTTT. This encodes CASSPRGTNTGELFF.

The chain carries TRBV6-1 and TRBJ1-6; 9 nucleotides match TRBD1. Per the germline V gene, CDR1 is MNHNS and CDR2 is SASEGT. The CDR3 covers 14 residues. After removal of 6 bases from V and 10 bases from J, the junction contained 7 bases not matched to a gene. CDR3 loop: CASSENRGRSPLHF. The CDR3 DNA is TGTGCCAGCAGCGAAAACAGGGGGCGGTCACCCCTCCACTTT.

The gene calls are TRBV15 and TRBJ2-5; no reliable D call. V shed 1 base and J shed 3 bases, with 9 bases lying between them. The germline V gene encodes CDR1 LNHNV and CDR2 YYDKDF (reference sequence). The CDR3 runs 14 residues. CDR3 in amino acids: CATSRVYGKETQYF. As DNA, the CDR3 is TGTGCCACCAGCAGAGTGTACGGCAAAGAGACCCAGTACTTC.

V is TRBV5-1 and J is TRBJ2-5; possible D gene TRBD1, 5 bases. V was cut by 4 bases and J by 0 bases, with 7 bases left in between. Germline V gene lookup returns CDR1 SGHRS and CDR2 YFSETQ. The CDR3 totals 13 residues. Written as DNA, the CDR3 is TGCGCCAGCAGCCTCAGGGACCAAGAGACCCAGTACTTC. It codes for CASSLRDQETQYF.

The sample holds one count of this clone. The rearrangement joins TRBV7-2 to TRBJ2-5, with 7 nucleotides matching TRBD1. Germline V lookup: CDR1 SGHTA, CDR2 FQGNSA. The V segment lost 4 bases and the J segment 5 bases; nucleotides outside the gene matches: 10. The CDR3 consists of 15 residues. CDR3 residues: CASSSPDRVEETQYF. The DNA for the CDR3 is TGTGCCAGCAGCTCCCCTGACAGGGTGGAGGAGACCCAGTACTTC.

The chain is built from TRBV15 and TRBJ1-1; a possible D gene is TRBD1 (5 bases). CDR1 is LNHNV, CDR2 YYDKDF, per germline (reference sequence). This CDR3 region has 12 residues. V lost 7 bases and J lost 5, with 11 bases in between. CDR3 DNA: TGTGCCACCACCGGGGGAGGGACTGAAGCTTTCTTT. Encoded protein: CATTGGGTEAFF.

V and J are TRBV5-1 and TRBJ1-2, with D unresolved. The CDR3 totals 13 residues. From germline, CDR1 is SGHRS and CDR2 YFSETQ. V was pared by 2 bases and J by 4 bases, with 9 bases between. The CDR3 spells CASSFVNGYGYTF. For the CDR3, the DNA is TGCGCCAGCAGCTTCGTCAATGGCTATGGCTACACCTTC.

The chain joins TRBV11-1 to TRBJ2-7; TRBD2 matches 11 bases. There are 17 residues in the CDR3. Germline-derived CDR1 and CDR2 are SGHAT and FQDESV (reference sequence). V gave up 5 bases and J gave up 6 bases; unmatched junction bases: 15. The chain's CDR3 is CASSPVVAGGQRREQYF. The CDR3, as DNA: TGTGCCAGCAGCCCCGTGGTAGCGGGGGGGCAAAGGCGCGAGCAGTACTTC.

The chain recombines TRBV21-1 with TRBJ1-3. TRBV21-1 is reported as a pseudogene. This CDR3 is 17 amino acids long. The CDR3 sequence: CASSKNRDSGFGNTIYF. In nucleotides, the CDR3 is TGTGCCAGCAGCAAAAATAGGGACTCCGGGTTCGGAAACACCATATATTTT.

The chain couples TRBV27 to TRBJ1-3; D perhaps matches TRBD1 (6 bases). CDR3 length: 15 amino acids. The V gene lost 2 bases and the J gene lost 5 bases, with 13 bases spanning the gap. Germline CDR1 reads MNHEY; CDR2 reads SMNVEV (reference sequence). DNA of the CDR3: TGTGCCAGCAGTTTAGTGGGGGACACGCGAAACACCATATATTTT. Translated: CASSLVGDTRNTIYF.